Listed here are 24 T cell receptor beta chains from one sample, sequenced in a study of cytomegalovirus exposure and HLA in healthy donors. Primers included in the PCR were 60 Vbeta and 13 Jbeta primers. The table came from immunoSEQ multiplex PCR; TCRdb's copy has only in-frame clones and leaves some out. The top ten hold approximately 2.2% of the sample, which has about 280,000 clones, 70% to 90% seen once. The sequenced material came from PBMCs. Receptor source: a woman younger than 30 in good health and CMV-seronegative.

DNA of the CDR3: TGTGCCAGCAGCACCCATGGGGGGACTAGCGGGCGACTACCTTCCCAAGAGACCCAGTACTTC. It specifies CASSTHGGTSGRLPSQETQYF. The V and J genes are TRBV9 and TRBJ2-5; 12 nucleotides line up with TRBD2. This CDR3 is built from 21 residues. CDR1 is SGDLS, CDR2 YYNGEE, per germline. J lost 1 base, V lost 4 bases, and 20 bases had no gene match.

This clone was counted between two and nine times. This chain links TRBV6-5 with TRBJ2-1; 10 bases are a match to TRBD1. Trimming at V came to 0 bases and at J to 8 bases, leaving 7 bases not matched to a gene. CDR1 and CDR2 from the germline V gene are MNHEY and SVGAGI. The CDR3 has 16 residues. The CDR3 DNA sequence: TGTGCCAGCAGTTACTCGGGACAGGGGTTTGTATATGAGCAGTTCTTC. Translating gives CASSYSGQGFVYEQFF.

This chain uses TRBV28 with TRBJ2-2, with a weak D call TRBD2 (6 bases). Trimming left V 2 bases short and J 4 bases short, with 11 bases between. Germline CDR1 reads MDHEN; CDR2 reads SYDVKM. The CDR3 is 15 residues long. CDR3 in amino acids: CASSLRRGGTGELFF. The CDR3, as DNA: TGTGCCAGCAGTTTACGGCGGGGAGGCACCGGGGAGCTGTTTTTT. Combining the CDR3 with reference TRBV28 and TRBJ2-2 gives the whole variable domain DVKVTQSSRYLVKRTGEKVFLECVQDMDHENMFWYRQDPGLGLRLIYFSYDVKMKEKGDIPEGYSVSREKKERFSLILESASTNQTSMYLCASSLRRGGTGELFFGEGSRLTVL.

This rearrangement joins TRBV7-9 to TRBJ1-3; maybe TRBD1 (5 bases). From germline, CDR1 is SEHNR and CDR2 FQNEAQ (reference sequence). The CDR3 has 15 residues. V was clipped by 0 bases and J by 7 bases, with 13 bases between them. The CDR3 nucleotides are TGTGCCAGCAGCTTAGCGCAGGGCTTGGAGAACACCATATATTTT. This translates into CASSLAQGLENTIYF.

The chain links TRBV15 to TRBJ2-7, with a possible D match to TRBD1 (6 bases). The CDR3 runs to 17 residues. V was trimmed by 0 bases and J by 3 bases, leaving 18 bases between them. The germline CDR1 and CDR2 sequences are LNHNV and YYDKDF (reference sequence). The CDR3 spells CATSRDIVTVGGYEQYF. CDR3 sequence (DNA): TGTGCCACCAGCAGAGACATCGTTACAGTAGGGGGCTACGAGCAGTACTTC.

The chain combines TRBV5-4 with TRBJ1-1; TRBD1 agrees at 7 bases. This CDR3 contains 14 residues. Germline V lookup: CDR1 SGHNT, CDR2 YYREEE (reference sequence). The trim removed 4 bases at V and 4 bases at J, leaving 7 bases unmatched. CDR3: CASSPGTAGTEAFF. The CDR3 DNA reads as TGTGCCAGCAGCCCGGGGACAGCTGGCACTGAAGCTTTCTTT.

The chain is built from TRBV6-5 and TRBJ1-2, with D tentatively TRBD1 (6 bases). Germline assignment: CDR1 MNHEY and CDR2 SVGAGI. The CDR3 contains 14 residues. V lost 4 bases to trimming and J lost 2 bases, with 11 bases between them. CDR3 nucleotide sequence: TGTGCCAGCAGTTTCTCTCAGGGGAACTATGGCTACACCTTC. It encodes CASSFSQGNYGYTF.

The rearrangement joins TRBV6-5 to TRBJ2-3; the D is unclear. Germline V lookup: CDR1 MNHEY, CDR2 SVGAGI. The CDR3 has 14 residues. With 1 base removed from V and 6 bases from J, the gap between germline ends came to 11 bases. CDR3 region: CASSYLNTRDTQYF. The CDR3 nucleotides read TGTGCCAGCAGTTACTTGAACACGAGGGATACGCAGTATTTT.

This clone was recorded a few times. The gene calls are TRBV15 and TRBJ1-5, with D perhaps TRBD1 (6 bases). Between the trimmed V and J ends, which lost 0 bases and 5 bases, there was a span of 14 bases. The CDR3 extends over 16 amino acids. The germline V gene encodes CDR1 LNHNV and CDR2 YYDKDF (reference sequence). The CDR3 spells CATSREGGHRDQPQHF. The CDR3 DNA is TGTGCCACCAGCAGAGAGGGGGGGCACAGGGATCAGCCCCAGCATTTT.

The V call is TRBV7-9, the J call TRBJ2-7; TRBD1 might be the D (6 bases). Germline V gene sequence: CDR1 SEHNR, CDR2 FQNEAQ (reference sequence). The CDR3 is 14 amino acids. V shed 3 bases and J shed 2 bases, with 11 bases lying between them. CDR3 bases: TGTGCCAGCAGCTTCGGACAGTTAACCTACGAGCAGTACTTC. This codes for CASSFGQLTYEQYF.

CDR3 DNA sequence: TGTGCCAGCAGCCCCCGGGGGACTAGCTCATATACGCAGTATTTT. The encoded protein is CASSPRGTSSYTQYF. The genes are TRBV9 and TRBJ2-3; TRBD2 matches at 9 bases. Germline CDR1 is SGDLS and CDR2 is YYNGEE. V was clipped by 4 bases and J by 7 bases; unmatched bases: 10. The CDR3 contains 15 residues.

This CDR3 reads CASSLAPRLAGLYNEQFF. The CDR3 DNA follows: TGTGCCAGCAGCTTAGCCCCGCGACTAGCGGGCCTTTACAATGAGCAGTTCTTC. This chain uses TRBV7-9 with TRBJ2-1, with 10 bases aligning to TRBD2. Unmatched junction bases numbered 9, after V lost 0 bases and J lost 4 bases. The CDR3 is 18 amino acids. The V gene's germline CDR1 is SEHNR and CDR2 FQNEAQ (reference sequence).

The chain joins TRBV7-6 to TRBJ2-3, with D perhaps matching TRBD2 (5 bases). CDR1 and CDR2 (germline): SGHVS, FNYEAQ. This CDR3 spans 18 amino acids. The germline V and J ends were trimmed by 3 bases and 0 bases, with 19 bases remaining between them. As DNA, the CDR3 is TGTGCCAGCAGCTTCCTGGCTAGCAGTTGGGCTAGCACAGATACGCAGTATTTT. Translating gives CASSFLASSWASTDTQYF.

The CDR3 DNA follows: TGTGCCAGCAGTGCCGGGACAGATGCCTACGAGCAGTACTTC. Its protein product is CASSAGTDAYEQYF. This chain joins TRBV6-6 and TRBJ2-7, with 7 bases identical to TRBD1. The CDR3 sequence is 14 residues long. V was pared by 5 bases and J by 2 bases, with 6 bases of the junction left unmatched. CDR1 is MNHNY, CDR2 SVGAGI, per germline (reference sequence).

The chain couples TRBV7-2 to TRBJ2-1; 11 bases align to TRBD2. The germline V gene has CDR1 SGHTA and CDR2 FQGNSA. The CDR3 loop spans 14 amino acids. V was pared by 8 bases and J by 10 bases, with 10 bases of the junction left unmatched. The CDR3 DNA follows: TGTGCCAGCGGTATAGCGGGGGGGCCAAACGAGCAGTTCTTC. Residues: CASGIAGGPNEQFF.

The CDR3 DNA reads TGTGCCAGCTCACCAAGTCAGCCGACTCATGGAAACACCATATATTTT. It specifies CASSPSQPTHGNTIYF. The J gene is TRBJ1-3, the V gene TRBV18; no definite D call. This CDR3 is built from 16 residues. The V gene's germline CDR1 is KGHSH and CDR2 LQKENI. With 2 bases removed from V and 3 bases from J, the gap between germline ends came to 14 bases.

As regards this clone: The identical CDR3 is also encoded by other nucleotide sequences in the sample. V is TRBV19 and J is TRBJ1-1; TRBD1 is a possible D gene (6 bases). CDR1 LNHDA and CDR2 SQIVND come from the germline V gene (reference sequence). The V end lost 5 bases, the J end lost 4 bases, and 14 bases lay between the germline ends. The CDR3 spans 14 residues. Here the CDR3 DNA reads TGTGCCAGTAGTCCGCGGACAGTCGGCACTGAAGCTTTCTTT. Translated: CASSPRTVGTEAFF. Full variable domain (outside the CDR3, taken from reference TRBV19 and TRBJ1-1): DGGITQSPKYLFRKEGQNVTLSCEQNLNHDAMYWYRQDPGQGLRLIYYSQIVNDFQKGDIAEGYSVSREKKESFPLTVTSAQKNPTAFYLCASSPRTVGTEAFFGQGTRLTVV.

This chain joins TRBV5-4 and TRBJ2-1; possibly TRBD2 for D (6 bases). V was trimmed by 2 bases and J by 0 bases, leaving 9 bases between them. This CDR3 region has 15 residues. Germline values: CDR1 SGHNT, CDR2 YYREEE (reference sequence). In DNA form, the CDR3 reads TGTGCCAGCAGCTTTGGGGGGACCTCCTACAATGAGCAGTTCTTC. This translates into CASSFGGTSYNEQFF.

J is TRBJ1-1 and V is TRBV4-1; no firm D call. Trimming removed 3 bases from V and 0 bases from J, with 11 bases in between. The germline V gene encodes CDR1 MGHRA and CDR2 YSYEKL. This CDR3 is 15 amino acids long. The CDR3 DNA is TGCGCCAGCAGCCATTTCAACAGCATGAACACTGAAGCTTTCTTT. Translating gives CASSHFNSMNTEAFF.

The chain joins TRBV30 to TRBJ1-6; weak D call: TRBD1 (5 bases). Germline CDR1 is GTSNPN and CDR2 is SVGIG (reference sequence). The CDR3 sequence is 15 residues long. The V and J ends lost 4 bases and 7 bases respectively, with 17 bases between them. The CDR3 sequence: CAWTPLLQGNSPLHF. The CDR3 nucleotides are TGTGCCTGGACCCCATTATTGCAGGGAAATTCACCCCTCCACTTT.

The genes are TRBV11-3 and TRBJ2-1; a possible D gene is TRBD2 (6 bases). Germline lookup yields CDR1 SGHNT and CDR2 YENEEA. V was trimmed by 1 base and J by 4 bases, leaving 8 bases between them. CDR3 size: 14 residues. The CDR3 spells CASSLVGTYNEQFF. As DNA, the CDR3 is TGTGCCAGCAGCTTAGTTGGGACTTACAATGAGCAGTTCTTC. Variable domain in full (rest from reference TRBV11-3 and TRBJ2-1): EAGVVQSPRYKIIEKKQPVAFWCNPISGHNTLYWYLQNLGQGPELLIRYENEEAVDDSQLPKDRFSAERLKGVDSTLKIQPAELGDSAVYLCASSLVGTYNEQFFGPGTRLTVL.

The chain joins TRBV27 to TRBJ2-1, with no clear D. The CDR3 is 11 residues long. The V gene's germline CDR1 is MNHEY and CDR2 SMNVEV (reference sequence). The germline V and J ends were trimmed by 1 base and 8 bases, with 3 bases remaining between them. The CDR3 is CASSLFDEQFF. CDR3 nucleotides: TGTGCCAGCAGTTTATTCGATGAGCAGTTCTTC.

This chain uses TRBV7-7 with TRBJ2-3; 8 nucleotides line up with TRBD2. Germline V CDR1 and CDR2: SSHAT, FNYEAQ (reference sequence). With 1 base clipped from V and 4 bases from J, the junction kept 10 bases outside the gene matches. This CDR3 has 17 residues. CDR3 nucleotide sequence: TGTGCCAGCAGCTTAGACCCGGGACTAGGGGGAGCAGATACGCAGTATTTT. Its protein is CASSLDPGLGGADTQYF.

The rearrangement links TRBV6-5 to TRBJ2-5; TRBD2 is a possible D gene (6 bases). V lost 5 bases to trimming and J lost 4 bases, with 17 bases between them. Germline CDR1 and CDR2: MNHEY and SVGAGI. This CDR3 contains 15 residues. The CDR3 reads CASSLGPHGGETQYF. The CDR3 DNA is TGTGCCAGCAGTCTGGGACCGCACGGGGGAGAGACCCAGTACTTC.